The clone carrying this T cell receptor (beta chain) was counted once. PCR used 60 Vbeta primers and 13 Jbeta primers. The assay was immunoSEQ multiplex PCR, and TCRdb's table has in-frame clones only and misses some. The sample consists of about 160,000 clones, 80% to 85% of them appearing once. This entry is derived from a study of cytomegalovirus exposure and HLA in healthy donors. The CDR3 loop spans 15 amino acids. V was pared by 5 bases and J by 2 bases, with 16 bases between. From germline, CDR1 is SGHRS and CDR2 YFSETQ. Sequences were obtained from PBMCs. The clonotype originates from a man aged 18 to 30 in good health and CMV-seronegative. The rearrangement links TRBV5-1 to TRBJ1-1; D remains ambiguous. The CDR3 sequence: CASRPDPAANTEAFF. CDR3 nucleotides: TGCGCCAGCAGACCAGACCCGGCGGCTAACACTGAAGCTTTCTTT.